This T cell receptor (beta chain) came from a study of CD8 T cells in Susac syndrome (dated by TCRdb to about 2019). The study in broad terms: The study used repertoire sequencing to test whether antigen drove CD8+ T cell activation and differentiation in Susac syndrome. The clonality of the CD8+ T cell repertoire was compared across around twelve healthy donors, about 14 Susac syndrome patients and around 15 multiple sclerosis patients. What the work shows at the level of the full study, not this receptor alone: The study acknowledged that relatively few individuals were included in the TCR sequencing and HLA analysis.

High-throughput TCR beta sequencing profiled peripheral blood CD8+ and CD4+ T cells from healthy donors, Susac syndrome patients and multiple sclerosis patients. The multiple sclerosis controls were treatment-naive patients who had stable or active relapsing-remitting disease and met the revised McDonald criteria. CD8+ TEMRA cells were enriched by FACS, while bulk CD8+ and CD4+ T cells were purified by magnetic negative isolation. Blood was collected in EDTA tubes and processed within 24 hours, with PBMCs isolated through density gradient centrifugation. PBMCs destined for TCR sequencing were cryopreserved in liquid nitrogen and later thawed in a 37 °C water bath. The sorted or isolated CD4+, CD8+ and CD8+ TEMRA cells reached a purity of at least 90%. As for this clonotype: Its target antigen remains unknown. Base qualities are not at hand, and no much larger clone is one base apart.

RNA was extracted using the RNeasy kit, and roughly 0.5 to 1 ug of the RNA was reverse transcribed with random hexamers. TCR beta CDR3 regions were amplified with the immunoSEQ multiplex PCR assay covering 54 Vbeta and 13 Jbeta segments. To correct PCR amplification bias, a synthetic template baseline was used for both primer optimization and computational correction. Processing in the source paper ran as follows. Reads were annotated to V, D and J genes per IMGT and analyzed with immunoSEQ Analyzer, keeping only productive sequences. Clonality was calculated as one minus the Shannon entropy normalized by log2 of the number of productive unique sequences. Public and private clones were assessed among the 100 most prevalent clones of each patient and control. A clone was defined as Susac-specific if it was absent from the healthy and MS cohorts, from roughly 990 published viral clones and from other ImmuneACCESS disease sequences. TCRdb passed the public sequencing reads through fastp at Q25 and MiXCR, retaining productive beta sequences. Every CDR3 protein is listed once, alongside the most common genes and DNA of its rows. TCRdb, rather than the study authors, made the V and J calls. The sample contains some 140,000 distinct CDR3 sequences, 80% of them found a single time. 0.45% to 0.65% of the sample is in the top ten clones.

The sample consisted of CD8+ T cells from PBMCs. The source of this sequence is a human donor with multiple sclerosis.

The CDR3 sequence is CASGDGGNRNQPQHF. The DNA reads as follows: TGTGCCAGCGGGGACGGCGGGAATCGCAATCAGCCCCAGCATTTT. The chain joins TRBV27 to TRBJ1-5; TRBD1 is possibly the D segment (5 matching bases). The CDR3 sequence holds 15 residues, the cysteine and phenylalanine included. Only CDR3 DNA remains: 45 bases, in frame from the first base. V and J are truncated by 8 bases and 2 bases respectively, leaving an intervening sequence of 16 bases. As encoded in the germline V gene (reference sequence), CDR1 is MNHEY while CDR2 is SMNVEV.